Presented here are 28 T cell receptor beta chains from one specimen sequenced in a study of T-cell memory formation after mild COVID-19. TCRdb itself ran the 5' RACE reads through MiXCR, one entry per CDR3 protein. The sample consists of roughly 370,000 distinct CDR3 sequences, around a sixth of them appearing once. Sequenced material: PBMCs or a T cell subset sorted from them (not recorded which). These receptors originate from a man aged 18-30 years who had mild COVID-19 (a few samples of this study predate the infection). Cell type and time point are not known.

Many counts were recorded for this clonotype. The chain joins TRBV5-1 to TRBJ2-4; D tentatively reads TRBD1 or TRBD2 (6 bases each). The CDR3 contains 15 residues. The germline V gene encodes CDR1 SGHRS and CDR2 YFSETQ. The V end lost 0 bases, the J end lost 8 bases, and 15 bases lay between the germline ends. The CDR3 loop is CASSLGTAGEDIQYF. The CDR3 region has the DNA TGCGCCAGCAGCTTGGGGACCGCAGGGGAGGACATTCAGTACTTC.

This clonotype was seen only a few times. The V call is TRBV12-3 or TRBV12-4, the J call TRBJ1-2, with TRBD1 identical over 8 bases. Unmatched junction bases numbered 6, after V lost 6 bases and J lost 6 bases. This CDR3 has 13 amino acids. For the CDR3, the DNA is TGTGCCAGCAGGACGGACAGGGCGAATGGCTACACCTTC. Encoded protein: CASRTDRANGYTF.

This clonotype has a handful of counts. This chain links TRBV12-3 or TRBV12-4 with TRBJ1-6; TRBD1 is a possible D gene (6 bases). Trimming pared 6 bases from V and 7 bases from J, leaving 16 bases between. The CDR3 totals 15 residues. The chain's CDR3 is CASRDILGGNSPLHF. The CDR3 region has the DNA TGTGCCAGCAGGGACATCCTAGGGGGGAATTCACCCCTCCACTTT.

This clonotype was detected many times. This chain links TRBV7-2 with TRBJ2-7; 7 bases are shared with TRBD2. With V trimmed by 5 bases and J by 4 bases, 8 bases remained unmatched. The CDR3 extends over 14 amino acids. CDR1 is SGHTA and CDR2 is FQGNSA in the germline V gene. CDR3 region: CASSPRDYKYEQYF. CDR3 nucleotide sequence: TGTGCCAGCAGCCCCCGGGACTATAAATACGAGCAGTACTTC.

The rearrangement joins TRBV12-5 to TRBJ2-3, with D unclear. Germline CDR1 and CDR2: LGHNT and FRNRAP. The V end lost 8 bases, the J end lost 1 base, and 10 bases lay between the germline ends. The CDR3 has 13 residues. CDR3 bases: TGTGCTAGTCTCACCTCGGGCACAGATACGCAGTATTTT. Protein product: CASLTSGTDTQYF. The full variable domain, completed using reference TRBV12-5 and TRBJ2-3, is DARVTQTPRHKVTEMGQEVTMRCQPILGHNTVFWYRQTMMQGLELLAYFRNRAPLDDSGMPKDRFSAEMPDATLATLKIQPSEPRDSAVYFCASLTSGTDTQYFGPGTRLTVL.

The gene calls are TRBV6-2 or TRBV6-3 and TRBJ1-1; possible D gene TRBD1, 5 bases. The CDR3 spans 18 residues. V lost 5 bases to trimming and J lost 0 bases, with 22 bases between them. Germline V gene data show CDR1 as MNHEY and CDR2 as SVGEGT. The chain's CDR3 is CASSDGALRVQLNTEAFF. DNA for the CDR3: TGTGCCAGCAGTGACGGGGCCCTCAGGGTTCAGTTGAACACTGAAGCTTTCTTT.

This clonotype was found a few times. The chain is built from TRBV5-1 and TRBJ1-2, with D possibly TRBD1 on 6 matching bases. Per germline, CDR1 SGHRS and CDR2 YFSETQ. V gave up 2 bases and J gave up 8 bases, with 13 bases separating them. The CDR3 is made up of 13 amino acids. The CDR3 here is CASSFNRESGYTF. The CDR3 DNA is TGCGCCAGCAGCTTTAACAGGGAATCGGGCTACACCTTC.

This clonotype was detected ten times or more. This chain links TRBV5-1 with TRBJ2-3; TRBD1 or TRBD2 may be the D gene (5 bases each). Germline CDR1 and CDR2: SGHRS and YFSETQ. The CDR3 consists of 14 residues. V dropped 3 bases and J dropped 2 bases, with 10 bases sitting between them. CDR3 nucleotide sequence: TGCGCCAGCAGCTGGGACGGTGTCACAGATACGCAGTATTTT. Translation: CASSWDGVTDTQYF.

The V and J genes are TRBV29-1 and TRBJ1-4, with 10 bases that match TRBD1. The V gene's germline CDR1 is SQVTM and CDR2 ANQGSEA. This CDR3 comprises 15 residues. The ends lost 1 base at V and 6 bases at J; junction bases unmatched: 5. CDR3 nucleotide sequence: TGCAGCGTTGAAGGACAGGGGGCAGGGGATGAAAAACTGTTTTTT. Its translation is CSVEGQGAGDEKLFF. Full variable domain (remainder filled in from reference TRBV29-1 and TRBJ1-4): SAVISQKPSRDICQRGTSLTIQCQVDSQVTMMFWYRQQPGQSLTLIATANQGSEATYESGFVIDKFPISRPNLTFSTLTVSNMSPEDSSIYLCSVEGQGAGDEKLFFGSGTQLSVL.

The genes are TRBV5-1 and TRBJ2-1; possibly TRBD1 for D (6 bases). Trimming shortened V by 7 bases and J by 9 bases, and 20 bases separated the two germline ends. Germline V gene data show CDR1 as SGHRS and CDR2 as YFSETQ. There are 14 residues in the CDR3. CDR3 nucleotide sequence: TGCGCCAGCGCCGGGACAACGTTTAGTAGTGAGCAGTTCTTC. It translates to CASAGTTFSSEQFF.

The chain carries TRBV7-9 and TRBJ2-7; D not resolved. V shed 1 base and J shed 3 bases, with 13 bases lying between them. The CDR3 runs to 15 residues. From germline, CDR1 is SEHNR and CDR2 FQNEAQ (reference sequence). CDR3 in DNA: TGTGCCAGCAGCTTAGTCAACAGACCGATCTACGAGCAGTACTTC. It specifies CASSLVNRPIYEQYF.

This clonotype was detected ten times or more. The gene calls are TRBV18 and TRBJ1-5; D is unresolved. This CDR3 region has 13 residues. The V end was cut by 3 bases, the J end by 4 bases, with 7 bases between. Germline V gene sequence: CDR1 KGHSH, CDR2 LQKENI. Here the CDR3 reads CASSPSDNQPQHF. CDR3 coding DNA: TGTGCCAGCTCACCCTCGGATAATCAGCCCCAGCATTTT.

This chain links TRBV6-6 with TRBJ1-1; 8 bases map to TRBD1. The CDR3 is 14 amino acids. Germline V gene data show CDR1 as MNHNY and CDR2 as SVGAGI (reference sequence). Losses at the gene ends were 4 bases for V and 4 bases for J; bases not matched to a gene: 5. CDR3 bases: TGTGCCAGCAGTTCCGACAGGGGAAGCACTGAAGCTTTCTTT. Translating it yields CASSSDRGSTEAFF.

The sample holds a few counts of this clonotype. CDR3 in amino acids: CASSLLEKLFF. CDR3 nucleotide sequence: TGTGCCAGCAGCTTGTTGGAAAAACTGTTTTTT. This chain links TRBV7-9 with TRBJ1-4; the D is unclear. Trimming cost V 3 bases and J 8 bases, with 4 bases left between them. The CDR3 loop spans 11 amino acids. Germline V CDR1 and CDR2: SEHNR, FQNEAQ (reference sequence).

The chain carries TRBV6-5 and TRBJ2-3, with D perhaps TRBD1 (5 bases). Deletions cut 2 bases from V and 0 bases from J, with 9 bases between. In germline, CDR1 is MNHEY, CDR2 SVGAGI. This CDR3 contains 15 residues. This CDR3 reads CASSYTGSSTDTQYF. The CDR3 bases are TGTGCCAGCAGTTACACAGGCTCTAGCACAGATACGCAGTATTTT.

In its sample, this clonotype was seen a few times. The rearrangement uses TRBV6-1 and TRBJ2-1; 8 positions match TRBD2. The CDR3 spans 17 residues. Germline lookup yields CDR1 MNHNS and CDR2 SASEGT. V lost 3 bases and J lost 0; bases outside the gene matches: 7. CDR3 sequence: CASSEQVAGSSYNEQFF. The CDR3 DNA follows: TGTGCCAGCAGTGAGCAGGTAGCGGGGAGCTCCTACAATGAGCAGTTCTTC.

The chain carries TRBV5-6 and TRBJ1-2; D is unresolved. The CDR3 has 14 residues. Germline V gene lookup returns CDR1 SGHDT and CDR2 YYEEEE. Trimming shortened V by 7 bases and J by 4 bases, and 17 bases separated the two germline ends. The CDR3 region is CASVSGLDGYGYTF. The CDR3, as DNA: TGTGCCAGCGTCTCCGGGCTGGATGGCTATGGCTACACCTTC.

This chain uses TRBV10-2 with TRBJ2-5, with D possibly being TRBD2 (5 bases). Germline assignment: CDR1 WSHSY and CDR2 SAAADI. V lost 4 bases to trimming and J lost 5 bases, with 11 bases between them. The CDR3 is 13 amino acids. CDR3 bases: TGCGCCAGCAGTGGGCTAGCTAGGGAGACCCAGTACTTC. Its protein is CASSGLARETQYF.

This clonotype turned up a few times. V is TRBV6-2 or TRBV6-3 and J is TRBJ2-7; 9 bases line up with TRBD2. The CDR3 extends over 14 amino acids. V lost 4 bases and J lost 1; bases outside the gene matches: 2. Germline-derived CDR1 and CDR2 are MNHEY and SVGEGT. The CDR3, as DNA: TGTGCCAGCAGTTCCGCGGGGGGGTCCTACGAGCAGTACGTC. Its protein product is CASSSAGGSYEQYV.

A few counts support this clonotype. The genes are TRBV4-3 and TRBJ1-5; D call uncertain. CDR1 is LGHNA and CDR2 is YSLEER in the germline V gene. The CDR3 is 15 residues long. Trimming pared 1 base from V and 0 bases from J, leaving 7 bases between. The CDR3 region is CASSQGVNSNQPQHF. The CDR3 DNA reads as TGCGCCAGCAGCCAAGGAGTTAATAGCAATCAGCCCCAGCATTTT.

The chain carries TRBV10-3 and TRBJ1-1; the D gene is possibly TRBD1 (6 bases). Trimming stripped 4 bases from V and 6 bases from J, with 15 bases between. Germline V lookup: CDR1 ENHRY, CDR2 SYGVKD. This CDR3 has 14 amino acids. CDR3 in amino acids: CAISAPDRDPEAFF. CDR3 nucleotides: TGTGCCATCAGTGCCCCGGACAGAGACCCTGAAGCTTTCTTT.

The sample holds a few counts of this clonotype. This rearrangement joins TRBV4-3 to TRBJ1-2; possible D gene TRBD1, 5 bases. From germline, CDR1 is LGHNA and CDR2 YSLEER. V lost 4 bases and J lost 4, with 19 bases in between. This CDR3 is built from 16 residues. CDR3 nucleotides: TGCGCCAGCAGCCGACGATGGGAGAAGGGGATCTATGGCTACACCTTC. It translates to CASSRRWEKGIYGYTF.

This clonotype was picked up many times. The V and J genes are TRBV12-3 or TRBV12-4 and TRBJ2-2; D remains unclear. V lost 6 bases to trimming and J lost 1 base, with 12 bases between them. The CDR3 is made up of 15 amino acids. The CDR3 loop reads CASRGSHKNTGELFF. The CDR3, as DNA: TGTGCCAGCAGGGGATCCCACAAGAACACCGGGGAGCTGTTTTTT.

This clonotype was detected only a few times. This chain connects TRBV7-8 to TRBJ1-5; tentatively, D is TRBD1 (5 bases). The CDR3 is made up of 16 amino acids. The germline V gene encodes CDR1 SGHVS and CDR2 FQNEAQ. With 5 bases removed from V and 3 bases from J, the gap between germline ends came to 17 bases. CDR3 protein: CASSPLWDADNQPQHF. The CDR3 nucleotides are TGTGCCAGCAGCCCCCTCTGGGACGCGGACAATCAGCCCCAGCATTTT.

This clonotype showed up just a few times. This rearrangement joins TRBV5-1 to TRBJ2-2; D not certain. Germline lookup yields CDR1 SGHRS and CDR2 YFSETQ. This CDR3 contains 15 residues. The V gene lost 0 bases and the J gene lost 2 bases, with 8 bases spanning the gap. The CDR3 DNA reads as TGCGCCAGCAGCTTGGCCGTTGGAAACACCGGGGAGCTGTTTTTT. Its translation: CASSLAVGNTGELFF.

The J gene is TRBJ2-5, the V gene TRBV6-6; D possibly corresponds to TRBD2 (7 bases). The CDR3 sequence is 14 residues long. Germline-derived CDR1 and CDR2 are MNHNY and SVGAGI (reference sequence). Trimming stripped 7 bases from V and 3 bases from J, with 15 bases between. The CDR3 spells CASNFGGRKETQYF. The CDR3 DNA follows: TGTGCCAGCAATTTCGGGGGGCGGAAAGAGACCCAGTACTTC.

This rearrangement joins TRBV6-2 or TRBV6-3 to TRBJ2-4; either TRBD1 or TRBD2 may fit D (6 bases each). CDR3 length: 14 amino acids. Germline CDR1 reads MNHEY; CDR2 reads SVGEGT. V was pared by 11 bases and J by 8 bases, with 22 bases between. CDR3 bases: TGTGCCGTCAACAAGCCGGGGGCAAACTACATTCAGTACTTC. Residues: CAVNKPGANYIQYF.

This clonotype was counted between two and nine times. The J gene is TRBJ1-2, the V gene TRBV20-1; D perhaps matches TRBD1 (5 bases). The germline V gene encodes CDR1 DFQATT and CDR2 SNEGSKA (reference sequence). Trimming cost V 2 bases and J 0 bases, with 16 bases left between them. This CDR3 contains 16 residues. In nucleotides, the CDR3 is TGCAGTGCTAGAATCTTGACAGAGGTGTCTAACTATGGCTACACCTTC. It yields the protein CSARILTEVSNYGYTF.